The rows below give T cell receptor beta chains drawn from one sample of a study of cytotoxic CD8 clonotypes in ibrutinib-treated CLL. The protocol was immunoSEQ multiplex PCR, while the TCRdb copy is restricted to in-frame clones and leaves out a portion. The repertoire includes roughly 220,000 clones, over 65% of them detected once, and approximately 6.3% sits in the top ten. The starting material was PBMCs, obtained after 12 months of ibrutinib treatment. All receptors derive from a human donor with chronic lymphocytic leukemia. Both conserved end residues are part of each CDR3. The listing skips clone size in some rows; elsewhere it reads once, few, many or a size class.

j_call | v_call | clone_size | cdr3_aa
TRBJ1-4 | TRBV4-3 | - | CASSQVGRGAGNEKLFF
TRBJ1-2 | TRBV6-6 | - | CASSYSGQANYGYTF
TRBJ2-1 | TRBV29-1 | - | CSVRDFSYNEQFF
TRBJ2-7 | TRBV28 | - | CASSDTVRGAGVGEQYF
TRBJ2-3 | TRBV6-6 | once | CASSRGQVQTDTQYF
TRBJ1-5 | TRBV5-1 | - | CASSLVGGSNQPQHF
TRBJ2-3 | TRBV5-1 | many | CASSLDGTGTDTQYF
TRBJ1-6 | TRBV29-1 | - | CSVKDRVNSPLHF
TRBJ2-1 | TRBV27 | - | CASRATSGGHNEQFF
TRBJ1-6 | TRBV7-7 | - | CASGVQANSPLHF
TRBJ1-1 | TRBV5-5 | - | CASSLGGQFLLNTEAFF
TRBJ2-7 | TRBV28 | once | CASSLAGQGYPSSYEQYF
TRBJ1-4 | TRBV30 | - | CAWSRDIATNEKLFF
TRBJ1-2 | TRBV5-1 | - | CASSLSGSGYGYTF
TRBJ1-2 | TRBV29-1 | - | CSVLSGLQANYGYTF
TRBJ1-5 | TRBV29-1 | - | CSVEGGDSNQPQHF
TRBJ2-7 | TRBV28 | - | CASGGRREQYF
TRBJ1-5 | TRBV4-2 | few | CASSAGNGNQPQHF
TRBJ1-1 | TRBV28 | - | CASSRGRTEAFF
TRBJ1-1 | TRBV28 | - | CASSILERLNTEAFF
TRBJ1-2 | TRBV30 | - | CAQTPGVEYGYTF
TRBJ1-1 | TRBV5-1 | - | CASSNQGARNTEAFF
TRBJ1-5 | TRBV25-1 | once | CASSEGTGSNQPQHF
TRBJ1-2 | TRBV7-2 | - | CASSLQPPTGGLYGYTF
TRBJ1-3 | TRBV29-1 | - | CSVGSRAGNTIYF
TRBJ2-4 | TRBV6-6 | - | CASSHNFRTGPIQYF
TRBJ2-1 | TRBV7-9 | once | CASSSHRLADYNEQFF
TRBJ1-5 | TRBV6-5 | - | CASRPTGWGNQPQHF
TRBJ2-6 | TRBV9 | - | CASSVVLREGAGANVLTF
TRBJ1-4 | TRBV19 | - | CASSMTSIGEKLFF
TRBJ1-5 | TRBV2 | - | CASSEDWGLSNQPQHF
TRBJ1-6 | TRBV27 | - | CASRALGRDNSPLHF
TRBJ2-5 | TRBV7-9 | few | CASRLSGTGVQETQYF
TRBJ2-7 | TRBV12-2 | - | CASRSRIRTGSYEQYF
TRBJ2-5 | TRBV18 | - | CASSPDNLRETQYF
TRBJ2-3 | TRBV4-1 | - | CASSQASGGAADTQYF
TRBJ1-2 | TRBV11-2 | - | CASRIKPGQGDEGYTF
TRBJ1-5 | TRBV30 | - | CAWSGQGVTNQPQHF
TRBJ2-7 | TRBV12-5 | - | CASGTGQPFYEQYF
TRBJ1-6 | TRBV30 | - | CAWTVRQGYNSPLHF
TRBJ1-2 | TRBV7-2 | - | CASSLAANYGYTF
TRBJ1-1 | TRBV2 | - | CASSGAGIGTEAFF
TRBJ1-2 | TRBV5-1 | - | CASSLQGDGYTF
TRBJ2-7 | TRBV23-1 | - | CASRNCEQYF
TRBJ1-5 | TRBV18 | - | CASSPRPYGTGDQPQHF
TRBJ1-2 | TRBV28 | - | CASGGQAGSYGYTF
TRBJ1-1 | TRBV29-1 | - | CSVVGSGGVEAFF
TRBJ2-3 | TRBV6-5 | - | CASSYTGSSSTDTQYF
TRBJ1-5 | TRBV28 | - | CASSDDRAQGPQHF
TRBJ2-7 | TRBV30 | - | CAGGAPGLPPYEQYF
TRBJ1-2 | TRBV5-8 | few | CASRGGGGIRGYTF